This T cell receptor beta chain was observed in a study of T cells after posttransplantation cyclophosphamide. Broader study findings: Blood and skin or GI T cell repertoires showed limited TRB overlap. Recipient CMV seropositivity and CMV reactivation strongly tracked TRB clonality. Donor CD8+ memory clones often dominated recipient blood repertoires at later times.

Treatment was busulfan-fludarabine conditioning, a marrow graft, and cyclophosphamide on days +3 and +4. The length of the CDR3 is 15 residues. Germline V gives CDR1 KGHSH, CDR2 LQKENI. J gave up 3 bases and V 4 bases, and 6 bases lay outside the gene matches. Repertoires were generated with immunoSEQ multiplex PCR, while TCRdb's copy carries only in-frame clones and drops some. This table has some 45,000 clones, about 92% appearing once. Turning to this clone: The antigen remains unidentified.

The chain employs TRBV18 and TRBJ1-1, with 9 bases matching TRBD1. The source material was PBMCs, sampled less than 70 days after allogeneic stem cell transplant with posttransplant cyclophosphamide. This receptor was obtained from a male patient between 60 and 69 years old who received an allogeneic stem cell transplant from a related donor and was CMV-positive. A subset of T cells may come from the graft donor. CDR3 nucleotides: TGTGCCAGCTCACAACCGGGACAGGGCGACACTGAAGCTTTCTTT. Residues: CASSQPGQGDTEAFF.